Listed here are 26 T cell receptor beta chains from one sample, sequenced in a study of Tregs in tolerant kidney transplant recipients. Sequencing was performed with immunoSEQ multiplex PCR; in TCRdb, only in-frame clones are kept and a portion is missing. The table lists approximately 50,000 clones, about 90% of them singletons. Recipients received nonmyeloablative bone marrow transplants from related graft donors, with transient mixed chimerism. The material sequenced was CD8+ T cells from blood (PBMCs), taken 24 months after the transplant. These receptors were obtained from a human patient who received a combined kidney and bone marrow transplant. The T cells may partly be graft donor cells.

The rearrangement joins TRBV11-3 to TRBJ2-5, with 14 nucleotides matching TRBD2. Near its end, the DNA agrees better with TRBJ2-7, so the J call may be wrong. This CDR3 contains 18 residues. Germline lookup yields CDR1 SGHNT and CDR2 YENEEA. CDR3 in DNA: TGTGCCAGCAGCACCCGACTAGCGGGGGGGGCCTACGCCTACGAGCAGTACTTC. Amino acid sequence: CASSTRLAGGAYAYEQYF.

This chain uses TRBV4-1 with TRBJ2-2; D is ambiguous. Deletions cut 7 bases from V and 0 bases from J, with 12 bases between. CDR1 and CDR2 (germline): MGHRA, YSYEKL. The CDR3 sequence is 15 residues long. Here the CDR3 DNA reads TGCGCCAGCAAGAGACAAAACGCGAACACCGGGGAGCTGTTTTTT. Residues: CASKRQNANTGELFF.

The chain combines TRBV15 with TRBJ2-3; 13 bases map to TRBD2. Germline V CDR1 and CDR2: LNHNV, YYDKDF (reference sequence). V shed 8 bases and J 4 bases; nucleotides not matched to a gene: 6. This CDR3 region has 15 residues. The CDR3 region has the DNA TGTGCCACCCAAACTAGCGGGAGGGCCCCAGATACGCAGTATTTT. The encoded protein is CATQTSGRAPDTQYF. Complete variable domain (other parts from reference TRBV15 and TRBJ2-3): DAMVIQNPRYQVTQFGKPVTLSCSQTLNHNVMYWYQQKSSQAPKLLFHYYDKDFNNEADTPDNFQSRRPNTSFCFLDIRSPGLGDTAMYLCATQTSGRAPDTQYFGPGTRLTVL.

Only a few counts were recorded for this clone. V usage is TRBV19 and J usage is TRBJ1-4; no clear D gene. V lost 3 bases, J lost 8 bases, and 16 bases lay in between. The CDR3 consists of 15 residues. Germline lookup yields CDR1 LNHDA and CDR2 SQIVND (reference sequence). DNA of the CDR3: TGTGCCAGTAGTATGGGTTCAGGTTTGGGCGAAAAACTGTTTTTT. Encoded protein: CASSMGSGLGEKLFF.

The J gene is TRBJ2-1, the V gene TRBV12-5; D not certain. There are 14 residues in the CDR3. V was shortened by 1 base and J by 4 bases, with 8 bases between the two germline ends. CDR1 LGHNT and CDR2 FRNRAP come from the germline V gene. This chain's CDR3 is CASGLGYGYNEQFF. The CDR3 DNA reads TGTGCTAGTGGTTTGGGTTACGGGTACAATGAGCAGTTCTTC.

J is TRBJ2-3 and V is TRBV4-3; D is perhaps TRBD1 (5 bases). CDR1 is LGHNA and CDR2 is YSLEER in the germline V gene. The V and J ends lost 0 bases and 4 bases respectively, with 17 bases between them. The CDR3 totals 17 residues. The CDR3 here is CASSQEWGLGAADTQYF. Written as DNA, the CDR3 is TGCGCCAGCAGCCAAGAGTGGGGCCTCGGAGCAGCAGATACGCAGTATTTT.

This chain connects TRBV19 to TRBJ1-6; TRBD1 agrees at 7 bases. Germline CDR1 is LNHDA and CDR2 is SQIVND (reference sequence). J lost 6 bases, V lost 4 bases, and 3 bases had no gene match. This CDR3 comprises 14 residues. CDR3 bases: TGTGCCAGTAGTACCGCAGGGGGTAATTCACCCCTCCACTTT. Protein: CASSTAGGNSPLHF. The variable domain in full, completed from reference TRBV19 and TRBJ1-6, reads DGGITQSPKYLFRKEGQNVTLSCEQNLNHDAMYWYRQDPGQGLRLIYYSQIVNDFQKGDIAEGYSVSREKKESFPLTVTSAQKNPTAFYLCASSTAGGNSPLHFGNGTRLTVT.

V gene TRBV4-3 combines with J gene TRBJ2-7; D ambiguous. The CDR3 is 13 residues long. Trimming shortened V by 5 bases and J by 0 bases, and 8 bases separated the two germline ends. The germline V gene encodes CDR1 LGHNA and CDR2 YSLEER. The CDR3 coding sequence is TGCGCCAGCAGCACCGGGTACTCCTACGAGCAGTACTTC. It translates to CASSTGYSYEQYF.

This rearrangement joins TRBV19 to TRBJ2-2; 7 bases align to TRBD2. The CDR3 length is 15 residues. The trim removed 3 bases at V and 0 bases at J, leaving 1 base unmatched. Germline V CDR1 and CDR2: LNHDA, SQIVND (reference sequence). As DNA, the CDR3 is TGTGCCAGTAGTATCCTAGCGGCGAACACCGGGGAGCTGTTTTTT. Translation gives CASSILAANTGELFF.

This chain joins TRBV6-1 and TRBJ2-7; 11 bases are a match to TRBD2. The CDR3 extends over 15 amino acids. From germline, CDR1 is MNHNS and CDR2 SASEGT. Trimming at V came to 2 bases and at J to 3 bases, leaving 3 bases not matched to a gene. The CDR3 protein is CASSEYGTSGYEQYF. The DNA of the CDR3 is TGTGCCAGCAGTGAATATGGGACTAGCGGCTACGAGCAGTACTTC.

The V and J genes are TRBV7-9 and TRBJ2-5; 7 bases line up with TRBD1. The J call may be mistaken, given a closer DNA end match to TRBJ2-7. CDR3 length: 16 residues. Germline-derived CDR1 and CDR2 are SEHNR and FQNEAQ (reference sequence). Here the CDR3 reads CASSPPVGQLSYEQYF. The CDR3, as DNA: TGTGCCAGCAGCCCACCTGTGGGACAGCTCTCCTACGAGCAGTACTTC.

This sequence joins TRBV21-1 and TRBJ2-3; whether TRBD2, the table's D call, matches the DNA was not checked. TRBV21-1 is recorded as a pseudogene. CDR3 length: 15 residues. The CDR3 DNA is TGTGCCCGGACCTCGCCTAGCTATCTGACAGATACGCAGTATTTT. Protein: CARTSPSYLTDTQYF.

The rearrangement links TRBV15 to TRBJ1-1; D ambiguous. V lost 2 bases, J lost 3 bases, and 7 bases lay in between. The germline gives CDR1 LNHNV, CDR2 YYDKDF (reference sequence). The CDR3 covers 13 residues. CDR3 protein: CATSRTGDTEAFF. For the CDR3, the DNA is TGTGCCACCAGCAGAACCGGGGACACTGAAGCTTTCTTT.

In its sample, this clone was seen once. V and J are TRBV7-2 and TRBJ2-1, with D possibly TRBD2 on 7 matching bases. V dropped 8 bases and J dropped 5 bases, with 16 bases sitting between them. The length of the CDR3 is 14 residues. Per germline, CDR1 SGHTA and CDR2 FQGNSA. The CDR3: CASVTGGHHNEQFF. CDR3 DNA sequence: TGTGCCAGCGTTACGGGGGGACACCACAATGAGCAGTTCTTC.

The V gene is TRBV10-3, the J gene TRBJ2-7; 10 bases are a match to TRBD1. Germline V gene sequence: CDR1 ENHRY, CDR2 SYGVKD. The length of the CDR3 is 17 residues. V shed 1 base, J shed 3 bases, and the junction held 9 bases outside the gene matches. The CDR3 bases are TGTGCCATCAGTGAGTACTCGGCTGGGACAGGGGACTACGAGCAGTACTTC. Its protein is CAISEYSAGTGDYEQYF.

The chain is built from TRBV7-9 and TRBJ1-1, with no clear D. Trimming shortened V by 6 bases and J by 1 base, and 18 bases separated the two germline ends. Germline CDR1 SEHNR, CDR2 FQNEAQ (reference sequence). The CDR3 is 16 amino acids. The CDR3, as DNA: TGTGCCAGCAGTCGTTACGTTAGCGGAAAGAACACTGAAGCTTTCTTT. Protein: CASSRYVSGKNTEAFF.

The CDR3, as DNA: TGTGCCAGCAGTGAGGGACACGCCTGGGGCGAGCAGTACTTC. Translation gives CASSEGHAWGEQYF. The chain has TRBV2 and TRBJ2-7, with D maybe TRBD1 (6 bases). The CDR3 loop spans 14 amino acids. Germline CDR1 reads SNHLY; CDR2 reads FYNNEI. V lost 3 bases, J lost 6 bases, and 15 bases lay in between.

V gene TRBV6-1 combines with J gene TRBJ1-1, with D possibly TRBD1 on 5 matching bases. This CDR3 is 13 amino acids long. Deletions cut 6 bases from V and 3 bases from J, with 11 bases between. Germline-derived CDR1 and CDR2 are MNHNS and SASEGT. The CDR3 here is CASSQGVYTEAFF. The CDR3 DNA reads TGTGCCAGCAGCCAAGGGGTGTACACTGAAGCTTTCTTT.

This chain links TRBV4-1 with TRBJ2-1; possibly TRBD2 for D (6 bases). Germline CDR1 MGHRA, CDR2 YSYEKL. The CDR3 consists of 15 residues. With 1 base removed from V and 9 bases from J, the gap between germline ends came to 16 bases. CDR3 sequence reads: CASSQGLGPSTEQFF. The CDR3 DNA reads as TGCGCCAGCAGCCAAGGACTAGGCCCCTCCACTGAGCAGTTCTTC.

The V and J genes are TRBV7-3 and TRBJ2-1; D remains unclear. Trimming took off 5 bases at V and 1 base at J, with 9 bases between the two ends. Looked up from germline, CDR1 is SGHTA and CDR2 is FQGTGA. The CDR3 sequence is 14 residues long. CDR3 sequence (DNA): TGTGCCAGCAGCCGACACAAATCCTACAATGAGCAGTTCTTC. This encodes CASSRHKSYNEQFF.

V is TRBV21-1 and J is TRBJ1-2; no DNA check was done on the table's D call, TRBD1. TRBV21-1 is labeled a pseudogene. This CDR3 has 12 amino acids. In DNA form, the CDR3 reads TGTGCCAGAGGACAGGTTGGCTATGGCTACACCTTC. Translated, it gives CARGQVGYGYTF.

The rearrangement joins TRBV19 to TRBJ2-7, with 13 bases aligning to TRBD2. Germline CDR1 and CDR2: LNHDA and SQIVND (reference sequence). The CDR3 loop spans 16 amino acids. V was clipped by 2 bases and J by 2 bases; unmatched bases: 3. CDR3 region: CASSIPGLAGAYEQYF. In DNA form, the CDR3 reads TGTGCCAGTAGTATACCCGGACTAGCGGGAGCCTACGAGCAGTACTTC.

The chain joins TRBV7-9 to TRBJ1-4; 10 nucleotides line up with TRBD1. The germline gives CDR1 SEHNR, CDR2 FQNEAQ (reference sequence). The junction had 9 bases not matched to a gene; V was cut back by 4 bases and J by 1 base. The CDR3 has 18 amino acids. The CDR3 coding sequence is TGTGCCAGCAGCTCCTGGACAGGGGGGGGCCTAACTAATGAAAAACTGTTTTTT. Amino acid sequence: CASSSWTGGGLTNEKLFF.

The chain joins TRBV11-3 to TRBJ1-2; 9 nucleotides align to TRBD1. The CDR3 is made up of 17 amino acids. Germline CDR1 SGHNT, CDR2 YENEEA. The V segment lost 5 bases and the J segment 3 bases; nucleotides outside the gene matches: 13. The CDR3: CASSPAPGTGIYYGYTF. CDR3 nucleotide sequence: TGTGCCAGCAGCCCTGCCCCCGGGACAGGGATATACTATGGCTACACCTTC.

This chain links TRBV30 with TRBJ2-3; 7 bases are a match to TRBD2. This CDR3 contains 16 residues. The V gene's germline CDR1 is GTSNPN and CDR2 SVGIG (reference sequence). After removal of 3 bases from V and 2 bases from J, the junction contained 11 bases not matched to a gene. This CDR3 reads CAWRLTSGDVTDTQYF. CDR3 DNA: TGTGCCTGGAGATTGACGAGCGGGGACGTCACAGATACGCAGTATTTT. The variable domain in full, completed from reference TRBV30 and TRBJ2-3, reads SQTIHQWPATLVQPVGSPLSLECTVEGTSNPNLYWYRQAAGRGLQLLFYSVGIGQISSEVPQNLSASRPQDRQFILSSKKLLLSDSGFYLCAWRLTSGDVTDTQYFGPGTRLTVL.

J is TRBJ2-2 and V is TRBV7-9, with D possibly TRBD2 on 6 matching bases. The CDR3 has 17 amino acids. The ends were cut back, 5 bases at V and 2 bases at J, with 18 bases in the middle. The germline CDR1 and CDR2 sequences are SEHNR and FQNEAQ (reference sequence). CDR3 loop: CASSVRDSLINTGELFF. Here the CDR3 DNA reads TGTGCCAGCAGCGTGAGGGACTCGCTAATTAACACCGGGGAGCTGTTTTTT.